This T cell receptor beta chain appears in the sequencing data of a study of T cell therapy after organ transplantation. About the research overall: A median of 1.92 x 10^8 CMV-specific T cells was infused in 2 to 6 doses. Whole-study findings and limits: Endogenous clonotypes not in therapy products appeared after therapy alongside transferred ones. Pretherapy CD8 clonality inversely correlated with its fold change after therapy.

Note on this clone: Its antigen is as yet unknown.

This CDR3 is 17 amino acids long. CDR1 SGHRS and CDR2 YFSETQ come from the germline V gene. V gave up 4 bases and J gave up 6 bases, with 26 bases separating them. The assay was immunoSEQ multiplex PCR, and TCRdb's table has in-frame clones only and misses some. The sample carries about 48,000 clones, approximately 94% recorded once. The receptor comes from a human patient who had received a solid organ transplant and had CMV disease. Sequenced material: CD8+ T cells from blood, taken before autologous CMV-specific T cell therapy. V usage is TRBV5-1 and J usage is TRBJ2-7; D may be TRBD1 or TRBD2 (7 bases each). CDR3 coding DNA: TGCGCCAGCAGCCGAACCGGGACAGCTCCCTCGGGGGGCGAGCAGTACTTC. Translation gives CASSRTGTAPSGGEQYF.